These 2 T cell receptor beta chains originate from one sample sequenced in a study of blood T cell repertoires in COVID-19. The assay was immunoSEQ multiplex PCR, and TCRdb's table has in-frame clones only and misses some. The data show about 88,000 clones, approximately 87% seen once. Material for sequencing was peripheral blood. The receptors here all came from a woman aged 70-85 years with acute or convalescent COVID-19.

The V and J genes are TRBV7-8 and TRBJ1-2; no definite D call. With 0 bases removed from V and 4 bases from J, the gap between germline ends came to 9 bases. The germline V gene has CDR1 SGHVS and CDR2 FQNEAQ. CDR3 size: 14 residues. The CDR3 sequence: CASSLAWAAYGYTF. The CDR3 DNA follows: TGTGCCAGCAGCTTAGCCTGGGCAGCCTATGGCTACACCTTC.

The chain is built from TRBV7-9 and TRBJ2-3, with 12 bases identical to TRBD2. The ends lost 3 bases at V and 5 bases at J; junction bases unmatched: 9. The CDR3 runs to 17 residues. The germline V gene has CDR1 SEHNR and CDR2 FQNEAQ (reference sequence). The CDR3 loop reads CASSFPSGGATQDTQYF. CDR3 nucleotide sequence: TGTGCCAGCAGCTTCCCTAGCGGGGGGGCCACCCAAGATACGCAGTATTTT. The full variable domain, with the rest looked up from reference TRBV7-9 and TRBJ2-3, is DTGVSQNPRHKITKRGQNVTFRCDPISEHNRLYWYRQTLGQGPEFLTYFQNEAQLEKSRLLSDRFSAERPKGSFSTLEIQRTEQGDSAMYLCASSFPSGGATQDTQYFGPGTRLTVL.